These T cell receptor beta chains were read from a single sample in a study of shared clonotypes between healthy human individuals. Clones were read by immunoSEQ multiplex PCR, and TCRdb kept only the in-frame ones, dropping some. The sample holds about 2 million clones, approximately 94% seen once. Sequenced sample: naive CD8+ T cells sorted from blood. These TCRs come from a man aged 18 to 29 in good health. The CDR3 runs from the conserved cysteine through the conserved F or W. The order of the fields is clone size, V gene, D gene, J gene, CDR3 protein, CDR3 DNA. The D gene is left open where the match is weak. Size values are once, few and many counts, or a class for expanded clones, and some rows have none.

size: .
V: TRBV4-1
D: .
J: TRBJ2-3
CDR3: CASSQEAAADTQYF
DNA: TGCGCCAGCAGCCAAGAAGCGGCGGCAGATACGCAGTATTTT

size: .
V: TRBV6-1
D: TRBD2
J: TRBJ2-7
CDR3: CASSESRSSGAYEQYF
DNA: TGTGCCAGCAGTGAAAGTCGCAGTAGCGGGGCGTACGAGCAGTACTTC

size: .
V: TRBV9
D: .
J: TRBJ2-2
CDR3: CASSIGLGTGELFF
DNA: TGTGCCAGCAGCATTGGCCTGGGCACCGGGGAGCTGTTTTTT

size: .
V: TRBV6-6
D: TRBD2
J: TRBJ2-3
CDR3: CASSVPGGHNTDTQYF
DNA: TGTGCCAGCAGTGTCCCGGGGGGGCATAACACAGATACGCAGTATTTT

size: once
V: TRBV7-8
D: TRBD2
J: TRBJ2-7
CDR3: CASSSLAGGPNEQYF
DNA: TGTGCCAGCAGCTCACTAGCGGGAGGGCCTAACGAGCAGTACTTC

size: .
V: TRBV6-1
D: TRBD1
J: TRBJ1-2
CDR3: CASSEPGQGAVGYTF
DNA: TGTGCCAGCAGCGAACCGGGACAGGGGGCAGTTGGCTACACCTTC

size: .
V: TRBV7-9
D: .
J: TRBJ2-1
CDR3: CASSPGDSYFNNEQFF
DNA: TGTGCCAGCAGCCCGGGGGACAGTTACTTTAACAATGAGCAGTTCTTC

size: .
V: TRBV9
D: .
J: TRBJ2-3
CDR3: CASSVGGRGGTDTQYF
DNA: TGTGCCAGCAGCGTAGGAGGAAGGGGGGGCACAGATACGCAGTATTTT

size: .
V: TRBV6-6
D: .
J: TRBJ2-1
CDR3: CASSYDYTGYHEQFF
DNA: TGTGCCAGCAGTTACGACTATACGGGTTATCATGAGCAGTTCTTC

size: .
V: TRBV9
D: TRBD1
J: TRBJ1-1
CDR3: CASSTGTGSTEAFF
DNA: TGTGCCAGCAGCACGGGGACAGGGAGTACTGAAGCTTTCTTT

size: .
V: TRBV19
D: .
J: TRBJ1-5
CDR3: CASSIYGSDGQPQHF
DNA: TGTGCCAGTAGTATCTACGGCTCTGATGGGCAGCCCCAGCATTTT

size: once
V: TRBV7-9
D: .
J: TRBJ2-5
CDR3: CASSLPTRLQETQYF
DNA: TGTGCCAGCAGCTTGCCGACCAGGCTCCAAGAGACCCAGTACTTC

size: .
V: TRBV6-5
D: .
J: TRBJ1-2
CDR3: CASSYSEGPAGYTF
DNA: TGTGCCAGCAGTTACTCGGAGGGACCCGCTGGCTACACCTTC

size: .
V: TRBV25-1
D: TRBD2
J: TRBJ2-2
CDR3: CASSEVPGLAGVGELFF
DNA: TGTGCCAGCAGTGAGGTTCCGGGACTAGCGGGAGTCGGGGAGCTGTTTTTT

size: .
V: TRBV7-9
D: TRBD1
J: TRBJ1-1
CDR3: CASSLVGQGALTEAFF
DNA: TGTGCCAGCAGCTTGGTTGGACAGGGAGCCCTCACTGAAGCTTTCTTT

size: .
V: TRBV9
D: TRBD2
J: TRBJ2-2
CDR3: CASSVATSGGYTGELFF
DNA: TGTGCCAGCAGCGTAGCTACTAGCGGGGGGTACACCGGGGAGCTGTTTTTT

size: .
V: TRBV12-2
D: .
J: TRBJ2-1
CDR3: CASRTSGTYNEQFF
DNA: TGTGCAAGTCGCACTAGCGGGACCTACAATGAGCAGTTCTTC

size: .
V: TRBV7-8
D: .
J: TRBJ2-1
CDR3: CASSSDPSSYNEQFF
DNA: TGTGCCAGCAGCTCCGACCCGAGCTCCTACAATGAGCAGTTCTTC

size: .
V: TRBV28
D: .
J: TRBJ1-2
CDR3: CASSSPGQNYGYTF
DNA: TGTGCCAGCAGTTCACCTGGACAAAACTATGGCTACACCTTC

size: .
V: TRBV29-1
D: .
J: TRBJ1-1
CDR3: CSVVVMNTEAFF
DNA: TGCAGCGTTGTGGTTATGAACACTGAAGCTTTCTTT

size: .
V: TRBV5-1
D: .
J: TRBJ2-7
CDR3: CASSFGGSSYEQYF
DNA: TGCGCCAGCAGCTTTGGGGGGAGCTCCTACGAGCAGTACTTC

size: .
V: TRBV7-9
D: TRBD1
J: TRBJ2-7
CDR3: CASSPVTGGDTYEQYF
DNA: TGTGCCAGCAGCCCGGTCACAGGGGGTGACACCTACGAGCAGTACTTC

size: .
V: TRBV4-1
D: TRBD1
J: TRBJ1-5
CDR3: CASSQDKRQGAGNQPQHF
DNA: TGCGCCAGCAGCCAAGATAAAAGACAGGGGGCCGGTAATCAGCCCCAGCATTTT

size: .
V: TRBV2
D: TRBD1
J: TRBJ1-4
CDR3: CASSEAIRGHNEKLFF
DNA: TGTGCCAGCAGTGAAGCAATCAGGGGGCACAATGAAAAACTGTTTTTT

size: .
V: TRBV10-2
D: TRBD1
J: TRBJ2-2
CDR3: CASRGLKQGVGTGELFF
DNA: TGCGCCAGCAGGGGCTTAAAACAGGGGGTTGGCACCGGGGAGCTGTTTTTT

size: .
V: TRBV5-6
D: .
J: TRBJ1-1
CDR3: CASSGPQGHTEAFF
DNA: TGTGCCAGCAGCGGGCCTCAGGGCCACACTGAAGCTTTCTTT

size: .
V: TRBV6-1
D: TRBD2
J: TRBJ2-7
CDR3: CASSDWGGYEQYF
DNA: TGTGCCAGCAGTGATTGGGGGGGATACGAGCAGTACTTC

size: .
V: TRBV27
D: TRBD2
J: TRBJ2-7
CDR3: CASSFSGGAYEQYF
DNA: TGTGCCAGCAGTTTCAGCGGGGGCGCCTACGAGCAGTACTTC

size: .
V: TRBV6-5
D: .
J: TRBJ2-1
CDR3: CASSYSVIYNEQFF
DNA: TGTGCCAGCAGTTACTCGGTTATCTACAATGAGCAGTTCTTC